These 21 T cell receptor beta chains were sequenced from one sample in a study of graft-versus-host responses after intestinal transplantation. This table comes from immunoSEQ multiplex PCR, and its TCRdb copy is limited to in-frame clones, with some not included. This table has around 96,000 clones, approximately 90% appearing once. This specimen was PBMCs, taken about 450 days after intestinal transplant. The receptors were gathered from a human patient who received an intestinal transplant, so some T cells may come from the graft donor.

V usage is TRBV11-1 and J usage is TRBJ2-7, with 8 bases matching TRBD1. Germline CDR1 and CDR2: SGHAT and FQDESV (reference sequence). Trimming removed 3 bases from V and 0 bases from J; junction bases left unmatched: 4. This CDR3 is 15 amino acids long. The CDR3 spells CASSFLGQVSYEQYF. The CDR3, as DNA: TGTGCCAGCAGCTTTTTGGGACAGGTCTCCTACGAGCAGTACTTC.

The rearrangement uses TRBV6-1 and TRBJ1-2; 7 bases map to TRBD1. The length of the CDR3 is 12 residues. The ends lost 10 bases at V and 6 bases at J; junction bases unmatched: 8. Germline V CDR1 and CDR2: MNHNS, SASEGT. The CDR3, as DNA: TGTGCCAACGAGGGGGCCTGGGATGGCTACACCTTC. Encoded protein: CANEGAWDGYTF.

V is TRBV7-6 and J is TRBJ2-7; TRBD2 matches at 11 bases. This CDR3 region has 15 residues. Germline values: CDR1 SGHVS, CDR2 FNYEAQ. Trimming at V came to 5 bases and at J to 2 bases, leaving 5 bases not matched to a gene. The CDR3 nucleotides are TGTGCCAGCAGCCCTATAGCGGGGGGGCCCTACGAGCAGTACTTC. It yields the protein CASSPIAGGPYEQYF.

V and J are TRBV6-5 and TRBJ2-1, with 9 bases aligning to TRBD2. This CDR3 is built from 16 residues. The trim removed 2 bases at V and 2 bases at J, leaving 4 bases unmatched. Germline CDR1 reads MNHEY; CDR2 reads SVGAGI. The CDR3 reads CASSYDLAGTYNEQFF. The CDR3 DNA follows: TGTGCCAGCAGTTACGACCTAGCGGGGACCTACAATGAGCAGTTCTTC.

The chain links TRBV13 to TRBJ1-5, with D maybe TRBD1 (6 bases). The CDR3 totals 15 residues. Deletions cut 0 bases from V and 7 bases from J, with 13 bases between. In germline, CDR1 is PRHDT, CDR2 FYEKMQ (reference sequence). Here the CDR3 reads CASSLGWGAGQPQHF. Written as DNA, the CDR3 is TGTGCCAGCAGCTTAGGGTGGGGGGCGGGCCAGCCCCAGCATTTT.

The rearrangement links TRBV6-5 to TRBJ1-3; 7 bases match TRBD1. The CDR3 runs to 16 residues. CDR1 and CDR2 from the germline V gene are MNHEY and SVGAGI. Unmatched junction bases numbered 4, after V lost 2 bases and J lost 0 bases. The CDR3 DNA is TGTGCCAGCAGTTACGGACAGGCCTTCTCTGGAAACACCATATATTTT. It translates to CASSYGQAFSGNTIYF.

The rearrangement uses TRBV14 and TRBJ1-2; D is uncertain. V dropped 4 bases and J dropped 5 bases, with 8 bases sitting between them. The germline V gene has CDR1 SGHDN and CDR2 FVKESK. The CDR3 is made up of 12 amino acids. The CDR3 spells CASSPHGYGYTF. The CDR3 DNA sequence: TGTGCCAGCAGCCCCCACGGGTATGGCTACACCTTC.

The CDR3, as DNA: TGTGCCAGCAGTGCCTCCCGGGGCAATCAGCCCCAGCATTTT. It is translated as CASSASRGNQPQHF. The chain links TRBV28 to TRBJ1-5, with no clear D. This CDR3 spans 14 amino acids. Trimming took 5 bases from V and 2 from J, leaving 10 bases between them. Germline CDR1 MDHEN, CDR2 SYDVKM.

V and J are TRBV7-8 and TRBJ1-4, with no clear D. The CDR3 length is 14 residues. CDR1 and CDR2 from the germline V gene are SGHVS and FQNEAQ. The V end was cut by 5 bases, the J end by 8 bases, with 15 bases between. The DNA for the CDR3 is TGTGCCAGCAGCCCGTCGAGGGCAGGCGAAAAACTGTTTTTT. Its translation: CASSPSRAGEKLFF. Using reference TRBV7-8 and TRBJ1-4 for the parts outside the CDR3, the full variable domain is GAGVSQSPRYKVAKRGQDVALRCDPISGHVSLFWYQQALGQGPEFLTYFQNEAQLDKSGLPSDRFFAERPEGSVSTLKIQRTQQEDSAVYLCASSPSRAGEKLFFGSGTQLSVL.

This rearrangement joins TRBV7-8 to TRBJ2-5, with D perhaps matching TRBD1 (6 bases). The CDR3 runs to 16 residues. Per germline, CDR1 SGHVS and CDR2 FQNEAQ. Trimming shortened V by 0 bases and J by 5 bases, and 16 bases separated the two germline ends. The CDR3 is CASSLAYRVGEETQYF. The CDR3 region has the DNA TGTGCCAGCAGCTTAGCCTACAGGGTGGGGGAGGAGACCCAGTACTTC.

CDR3: CASSPSAASVTDTQYF. The DNA for the CDR3 is TGCGCCAGCAGCCCCTCGGCAGCATCTGTCACAGATACGCAGTATTTT. The gene calls are TRBV5-1 and TRBJ2-3; D unclear. With 4 bases removed from V and 2 bases from J, the gap between germline ends came to 17 bases. Germline V gene lookup returns CDR1 SGHRS and CDR2 YFSETQ. CDR3 length: 16 residues.

The CDR3 reads CASPTPTGTAYEQYF. CDR3 in DNA: TGTGCCTCACCGACCCCAACAGGGACCGCCTACGAGCAGTACTTC. The chain employs TRBV5-8 and TRBJ2-7; D might be TRBD1 (6 bases). This CDR3 is 15 amino acids long. Per germline, CDR1 SGHTS and CDR2 YDEGEE. V was pared by 10 bases and J by 2 bases, with 22 bases between.

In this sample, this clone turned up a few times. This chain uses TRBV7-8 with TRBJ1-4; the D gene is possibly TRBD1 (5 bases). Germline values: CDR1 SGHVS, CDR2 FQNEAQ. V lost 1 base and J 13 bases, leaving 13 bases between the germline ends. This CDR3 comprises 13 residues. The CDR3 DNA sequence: TGTGCCAGCAGCTTAGTCCCAAGAACAGGACTGTTTTTT. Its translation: CASSLVPRTGLFF.

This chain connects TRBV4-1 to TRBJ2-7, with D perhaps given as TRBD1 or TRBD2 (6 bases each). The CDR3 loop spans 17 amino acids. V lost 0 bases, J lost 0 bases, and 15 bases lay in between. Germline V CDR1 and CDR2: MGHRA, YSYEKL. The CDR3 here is CASSQDRGGPGSYEQYF. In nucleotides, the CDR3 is TGCGCCAGCAGCCAAGATCGAGGGGGGCCCGGCTCCTACGAGCAGTACTTC.

The CDR3 is CAISHSETPRTDTQYF. CDR3 DNA sequence: TGTGCCATCAGCCACTCCGAGACACCCCGCACAGATACGCAGTATTTT. J is TRBJ2-3 and V is TRBV10-3; D gene unclear. Trimming took off 6 bases at V and 1 base at J, with 17 bases between the two ends. Germline-derived CDR1 and CDR2 are ENHRY and SYGVKD. The CDR3 sequence is 16 residues long.

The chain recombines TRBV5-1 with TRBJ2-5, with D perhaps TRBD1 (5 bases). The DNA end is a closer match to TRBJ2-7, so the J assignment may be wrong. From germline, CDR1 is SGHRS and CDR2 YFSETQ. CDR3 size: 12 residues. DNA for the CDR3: TGCGCCAGCAGGACAGAGGCCTACGAGCAGTACTTC. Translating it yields CASRTEAYEQYF.

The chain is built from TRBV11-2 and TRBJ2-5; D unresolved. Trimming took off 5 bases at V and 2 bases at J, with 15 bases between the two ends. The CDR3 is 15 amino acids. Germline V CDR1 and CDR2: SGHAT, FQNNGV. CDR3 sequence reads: CASSQEHNPQETQYF. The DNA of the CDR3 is TGTGCCAGCAGCCAAGAGCACAACCCGCAAGAGACCCAGTACTTC.

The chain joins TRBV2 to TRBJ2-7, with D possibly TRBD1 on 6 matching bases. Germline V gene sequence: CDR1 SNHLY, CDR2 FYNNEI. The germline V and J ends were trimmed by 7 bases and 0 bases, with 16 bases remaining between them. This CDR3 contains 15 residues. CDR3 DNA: TGTGCCAGCACGGTAGGGACACCGAGCTCCTACGAGCAGTACTTC. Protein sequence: CASTVGTPSSYEQYF.

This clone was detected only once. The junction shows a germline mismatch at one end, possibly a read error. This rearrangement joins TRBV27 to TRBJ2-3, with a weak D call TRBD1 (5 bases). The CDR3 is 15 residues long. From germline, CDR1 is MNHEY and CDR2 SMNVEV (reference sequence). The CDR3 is CASRLFPRVTDTQYF. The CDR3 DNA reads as TGTGCCAGCAGATTATTCCCCAGGGTAACAGATACGCAGTATTTT.

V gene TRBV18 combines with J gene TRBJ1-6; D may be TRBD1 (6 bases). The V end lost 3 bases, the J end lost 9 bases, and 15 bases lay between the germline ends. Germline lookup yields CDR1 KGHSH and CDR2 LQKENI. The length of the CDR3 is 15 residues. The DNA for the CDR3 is TGTGCCAGCTCACCTCTGGGACACGTCGGTTCACCCCTCCACTTT. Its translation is CASSPLGHVGSPLHF.

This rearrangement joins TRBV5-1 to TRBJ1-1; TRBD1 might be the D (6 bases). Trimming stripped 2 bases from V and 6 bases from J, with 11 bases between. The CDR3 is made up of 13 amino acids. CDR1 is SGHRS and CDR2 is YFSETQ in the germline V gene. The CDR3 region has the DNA TGCGCCAGCAGCTTCCCAGGGGAGGCTGAAGCTTTCTTT. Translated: CASSFPGEAEAFF.